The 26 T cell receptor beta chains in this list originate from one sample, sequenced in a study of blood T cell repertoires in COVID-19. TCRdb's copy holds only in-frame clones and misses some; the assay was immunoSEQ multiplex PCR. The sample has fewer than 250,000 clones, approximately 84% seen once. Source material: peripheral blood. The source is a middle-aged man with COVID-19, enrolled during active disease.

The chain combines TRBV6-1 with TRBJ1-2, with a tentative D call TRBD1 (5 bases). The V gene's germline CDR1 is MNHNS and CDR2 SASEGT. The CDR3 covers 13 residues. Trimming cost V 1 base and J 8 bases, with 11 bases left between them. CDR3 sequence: CASSEVPGNGYTF. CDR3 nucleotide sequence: TGTGCCAGCAGTGAAGTCCCAGGGAACGGCTACACCTTC.

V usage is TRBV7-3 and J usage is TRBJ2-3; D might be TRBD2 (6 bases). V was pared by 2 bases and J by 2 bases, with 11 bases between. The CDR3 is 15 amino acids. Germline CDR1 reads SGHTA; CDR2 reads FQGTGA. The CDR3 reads CASSLRGGPTDTQYF. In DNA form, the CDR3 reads TGTGCCAGCAGCTTACGGGGAGGTCCCACAGATACGCAGTATTTT.

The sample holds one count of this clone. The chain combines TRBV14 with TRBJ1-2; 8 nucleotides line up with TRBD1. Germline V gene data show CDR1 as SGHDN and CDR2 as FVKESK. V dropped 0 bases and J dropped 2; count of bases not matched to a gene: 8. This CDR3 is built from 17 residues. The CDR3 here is CASSQEGSAGGNYGYTF. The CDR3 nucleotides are TGTGCCAGCAGCCAAGAAGGAAGCGCAGGGGGCAACTATGGCTACACCTTC.

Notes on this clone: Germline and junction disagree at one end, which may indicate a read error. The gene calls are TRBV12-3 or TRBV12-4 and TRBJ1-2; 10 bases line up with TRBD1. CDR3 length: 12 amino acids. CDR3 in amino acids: CASSLFDRGPSF. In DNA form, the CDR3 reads TGTGCCAGCAGTTTATTCGACAGGGGGCCCTCCTTC.

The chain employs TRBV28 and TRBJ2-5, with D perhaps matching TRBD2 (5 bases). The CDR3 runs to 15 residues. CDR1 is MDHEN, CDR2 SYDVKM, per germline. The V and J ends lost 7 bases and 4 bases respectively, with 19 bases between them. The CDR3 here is CASTVLVGGRETQYF. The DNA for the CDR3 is TGTGCCAGCACGGTCCTCGTTGGAGGACGAGAGACCCAGTACTTC.

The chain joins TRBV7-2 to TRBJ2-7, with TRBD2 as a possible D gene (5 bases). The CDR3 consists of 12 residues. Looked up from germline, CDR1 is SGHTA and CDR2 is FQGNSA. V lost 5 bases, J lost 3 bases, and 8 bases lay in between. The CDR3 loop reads CASSTGVYEQYF. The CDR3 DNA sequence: TGTGCCAGCAGCACCGGGGTCTACGAGCAGTACTTC.

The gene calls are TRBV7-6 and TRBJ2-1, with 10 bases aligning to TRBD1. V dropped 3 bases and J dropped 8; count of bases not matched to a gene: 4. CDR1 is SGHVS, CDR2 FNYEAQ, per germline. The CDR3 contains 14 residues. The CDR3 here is CASSLGQGWDEQFF. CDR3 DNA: TGTGCCAGCAGCTTGGGACAGGGGTGGGATGAGCAGTTCTTC.

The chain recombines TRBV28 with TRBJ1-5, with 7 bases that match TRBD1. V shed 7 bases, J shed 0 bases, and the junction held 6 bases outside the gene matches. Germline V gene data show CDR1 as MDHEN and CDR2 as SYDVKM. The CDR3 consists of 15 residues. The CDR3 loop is CASTLGTASNQPQHF. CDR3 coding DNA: TGTGCCAGCACCCTTGGGACAGCTAGCAATCAGCCCCAGCATTTT.

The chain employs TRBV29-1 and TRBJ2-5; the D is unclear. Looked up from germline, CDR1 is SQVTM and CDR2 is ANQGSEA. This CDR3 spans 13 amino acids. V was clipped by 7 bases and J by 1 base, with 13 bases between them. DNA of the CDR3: TGCAGCGCCGCTCTCGAGAGCCAAGAGACCCAGTACTTC. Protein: CSAALESQETQYF. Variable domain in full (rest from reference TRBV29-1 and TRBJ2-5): SAVISQKPSRDICQRGTSLTIQCQVDSQVTMMFWYRQQPGQSLTLIATANQGSEATYESGFVIDKFPISRPNLTFSTLTVSNMSPEDSSIYLCSAALESQETQYFGPGTRLLVL.

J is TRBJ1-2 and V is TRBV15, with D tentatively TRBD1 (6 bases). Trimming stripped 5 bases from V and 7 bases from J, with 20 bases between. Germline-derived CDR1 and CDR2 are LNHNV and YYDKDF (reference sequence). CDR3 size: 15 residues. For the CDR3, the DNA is TGTGCCACCAGCGCCAGGGGAGGGGATATAGGTGGCTACACCTTC. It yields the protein CATSARGGDIGGYTF.

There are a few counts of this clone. The CDR3 protein is CSVAFLLNTEAFF. CDR3 coding DNA: TGCAGCGTTGCCTTCCTATTGAACACTGAAGCTTTCTTT. This chain links TRBV29-1 with TRBJ1-1; no clear D gene. The CDR3 runs 13 residues. CDR1 is SQVTM, CDR2 ANQGSEA, per germline. Between the trimmed V and J ends, which lost 4 bases and 0 bases, there was a span of 9 bases.

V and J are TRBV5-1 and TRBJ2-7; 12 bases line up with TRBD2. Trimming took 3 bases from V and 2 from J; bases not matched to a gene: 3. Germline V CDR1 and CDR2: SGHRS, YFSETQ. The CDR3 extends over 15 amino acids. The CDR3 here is CASSWTSGVPYEQYF. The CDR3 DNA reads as TGCGCCAGCAGCTGGACTAGCGGGGTTCCCTACGAGCAGTACTTC.

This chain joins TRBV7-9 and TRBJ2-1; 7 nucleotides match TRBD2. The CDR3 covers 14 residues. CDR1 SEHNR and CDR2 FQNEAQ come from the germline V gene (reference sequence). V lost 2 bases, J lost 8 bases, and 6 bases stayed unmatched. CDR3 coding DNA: TGTGCCAGCAGCTTAAATCCGACTAGCCATGAGCAGTTCTTC. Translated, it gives CASSLNPTSHEQFF. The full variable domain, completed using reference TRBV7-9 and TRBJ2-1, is DTGVSQNPRHKITKRGQNVTFRCDPISEHNRLYWYRQTLGQGPEFLTYFQNEAQLEKSRLLSDRFSAERPKGSFSTLEIQRTEQGDSAMYLCASSLNPTSHEQFFGPGTRLTVL.

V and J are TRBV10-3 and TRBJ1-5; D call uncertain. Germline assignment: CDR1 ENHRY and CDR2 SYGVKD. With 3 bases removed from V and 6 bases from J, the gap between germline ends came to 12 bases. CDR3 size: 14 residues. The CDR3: CAISESGGIQPQHF. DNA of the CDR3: TGTGCCATCAGTGAATCGGGAGGGATTCAGCCCCAGCATTTT.

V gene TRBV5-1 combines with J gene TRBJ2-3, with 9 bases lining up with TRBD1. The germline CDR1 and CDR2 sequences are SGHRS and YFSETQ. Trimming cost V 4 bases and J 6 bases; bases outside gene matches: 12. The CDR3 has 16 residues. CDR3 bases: TGCGCCAGCAGCACTCGGACAGGGGCGACAAGGGATACGCAGTATTTT. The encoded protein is CASSTRTGATRDTQYF.

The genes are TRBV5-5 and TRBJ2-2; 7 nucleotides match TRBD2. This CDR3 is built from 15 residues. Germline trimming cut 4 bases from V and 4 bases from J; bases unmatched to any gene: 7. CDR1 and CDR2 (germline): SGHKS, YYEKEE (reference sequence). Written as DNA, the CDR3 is TGTGCCAGCAGCCTTCTAGCGGAGGGCACCGGGGAGCTGTTTTTT. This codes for CASSLLAEGTGELFF.

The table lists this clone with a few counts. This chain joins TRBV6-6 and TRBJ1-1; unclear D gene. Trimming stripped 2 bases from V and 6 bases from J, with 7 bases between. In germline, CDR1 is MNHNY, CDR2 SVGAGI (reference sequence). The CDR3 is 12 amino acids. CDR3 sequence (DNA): TGTGCCAGCAGTTACGTGGCTTCTGAAGCTTTCTTT. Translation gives CASSYVASEAFF.

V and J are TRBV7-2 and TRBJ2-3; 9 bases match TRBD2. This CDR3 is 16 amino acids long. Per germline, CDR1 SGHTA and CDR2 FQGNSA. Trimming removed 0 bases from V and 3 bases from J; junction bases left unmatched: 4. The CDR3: CASSLAGGGATDTQYF. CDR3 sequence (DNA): TGTGCCAGCAGCTTAGCTGGCGGGGGGGCTACAGATACGCAGTATTTT.

This chain's CDR3 is CASRGGAHNNQPQHF. The CDR3 nucleotides are TGTGCCAGCAGGGGGGGGGCACACAACAATCAGCCCCAGCATTTT. This rearrangement joins TRBV28 to TRBJ1-5; possible D gene TRBD1, 6 bases. The germline V gene encodes CDR1 MDHEN and CDR2 SYDVKM. CDR3 length equals 15 residues. Between the trimmed V and J ends, which lost 6 bases and 3 bases, there was a span of 15 bases. The full variable domain, in which reference TRBV28 and TRBJ1-5 provide the parts outside the CDR3, is DVKVTQSSRYLVKRTGEKVFLECVQDMDHENMFWYRQDPGLGLRLIYFSYDVKMKEKGDIPEGYSVSREKKERFSLILESASTNQTSMYLCASRGGAHNNQPQHFGDGTRLSIL.

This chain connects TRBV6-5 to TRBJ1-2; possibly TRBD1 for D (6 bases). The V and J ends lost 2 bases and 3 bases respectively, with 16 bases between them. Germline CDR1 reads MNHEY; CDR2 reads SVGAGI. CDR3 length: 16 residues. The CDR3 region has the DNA TGTGCCAGCAGTTACGCTACAGGGATTTTGGACTATGGCTACACCTTC. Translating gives CASSYATGILDYGYTF.

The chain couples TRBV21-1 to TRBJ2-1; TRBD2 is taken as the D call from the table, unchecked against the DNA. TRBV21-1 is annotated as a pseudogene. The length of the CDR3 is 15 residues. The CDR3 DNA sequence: TGTGCCATTCTTCCCAGGGAGGGGGGAAACAATGAGCAGTTCTTC. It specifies CAILPREGGNNEQFF.

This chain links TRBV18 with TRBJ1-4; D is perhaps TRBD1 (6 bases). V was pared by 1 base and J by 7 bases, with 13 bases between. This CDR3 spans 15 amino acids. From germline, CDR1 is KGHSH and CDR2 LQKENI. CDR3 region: CASSPRGGRVEKLFF. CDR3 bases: TGTGCCAGCTCACCACGCGGGGGGCGCGTTGAAAAACTGTTTTTT.

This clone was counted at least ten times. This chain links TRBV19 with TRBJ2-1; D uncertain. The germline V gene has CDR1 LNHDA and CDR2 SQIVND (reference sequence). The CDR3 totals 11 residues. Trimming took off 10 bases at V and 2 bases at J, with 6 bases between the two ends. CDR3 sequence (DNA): TGTGCCACTACCACCTACAATGAGCAGTTCTTC. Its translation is CATTTYNEQFF.

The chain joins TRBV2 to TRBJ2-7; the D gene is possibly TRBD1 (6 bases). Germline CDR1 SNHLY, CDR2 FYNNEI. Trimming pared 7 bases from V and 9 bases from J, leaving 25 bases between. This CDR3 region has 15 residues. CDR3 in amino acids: CASKKPTGQTGVQYF. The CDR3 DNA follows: TGTGCCAGCAAGAAACCGACAGGTCAGACTGGCGTGCAGTACTTC.

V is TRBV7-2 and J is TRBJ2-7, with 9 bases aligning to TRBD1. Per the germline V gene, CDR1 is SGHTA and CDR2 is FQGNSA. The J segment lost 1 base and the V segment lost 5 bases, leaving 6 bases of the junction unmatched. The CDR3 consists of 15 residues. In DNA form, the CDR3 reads TGTGCCAGCAGCCTAGACAGGGGGGATTCCTACGAGCAGTACTTC. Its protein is CASSLDRGDSYEQYF.

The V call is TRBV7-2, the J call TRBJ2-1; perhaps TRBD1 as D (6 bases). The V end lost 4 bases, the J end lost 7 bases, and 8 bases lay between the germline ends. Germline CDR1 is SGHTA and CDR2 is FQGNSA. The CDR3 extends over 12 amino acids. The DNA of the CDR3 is TGTGCCAGCAGCTCACAGGGAAATGAGCAGTTCTTC. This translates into CASSSQGNEQFF.